The 13 T cell receptor beta chains below all came from one sample that was sequenced in a study of blood T cell repertoires in COVID-19 (dated by TCRdb to about 2020). Preparation of the library involved the immunoSEQ multiplex PCR assay. The table comes from immuneACCESS by way of TCRdb, which keeps in-frame sequences with V and J called. Part of the clones is missing from these tables; in studies checked, under half for an unresolved V gene and the rest for unknown reasons. For this sample there are around 130,000 clones; about nine tenths appear just once. The top ten hold about 4.7% of the sample. The specimen sequenced was peripheral blood. The receptors originated from a man between 40 and 49 years old with acute or convalescent COVID-19.

This clone has just one count. V and J are TRBV30 and TRBJ1-1, with D perhaps TRBD1 (6 bases). The V gene's germline CDR1 is GTSNPN and CDR2 SVGIG (reference sequence). The V gene lost 2 bases and the J gene lost 3 bases, with 16 bases spanning the gap. The CDR3 loop spans 15 amino acids. CDR3 in amino acids: CAWSRSQGRDTEAFF. In DNA, the CDR3 is TGTGCCTGGAGTAGATCCCAGGGGAGAGACACTGAAGCTTTCTTT.

The rearrangement uses TRBV7-9 and TRBJ2-1, with TRBD1 as a possible D gene (6 bases). V lost 5 bases to trimming and J lost 7 bases, with 18 bases between them. Germline assignment: CDR1 SEHNR and CDR2 FQNEAQ (reference sequence). The CDR3 covers 15 residues. CDR3 loop: CASSLPATGVNEQFF. CDR3 coding DNA: TGTGCCAGCAGCCTCCCCGCGACAGGTGTTAATGAGCAGTTCTTC.

This chain uses TRBV7-2 with TRBJ2-3; a weak D match, TRBD1 (5 bases). Looked up from germline, CDR1 is SGHTA and CDR2 is FQGNSA. CDR3 length: 14 residues. The germline V and J ends were trimmed by 1 base and 0 bases, with 5 bases remaining between them. The CDR3 here is CASSLDRSTDTQYF. The CDR3 nucleotides are TGTGCCAGCAGCTTAGACAGGAGCACAGATACGCAGTATTTT.

The chain joins TRBV9 to TRBJ2-3; D is unresolved. This CDR3 has 14 amino acids. V gave up 4 bases and J gave up 2 bases, with 11 bases separating them. The germline gives CDR1 SGDLS, CDR2 YYNGEE. The CDR3 DNA reads as TGTGCCAGCAGCCCTAGTAGTCTCACAGATACGCAGTATTTT. Translation: CASSPSSLTDTQYF.

This chain links TRBV6-2 or TRBV6-3 with TRBJ2-3; TRBD2 is a possible D gene (6 bases). Per the germline V gene, CDR1 is MNHEY and CDR2 is SVGEGT. Trimming took off 4 bases at V and 0 bases at J, with 17 bases between the two ends. CDR3 length: 17 residues. The CDR3 coding sequence is TGTGCCAGCAGTTTGGCGGGATTATTTTCTAGCACAGATACGCAGTATTTT. It translates to CASSLAGLFSSTDTQYF.

The chain employs TRBV3-1 (or the pseudogene TRBV3-2) and TRBJ1-2; D is possibly TRBD1 (5 bases). CDR1 is LGHDT, CDR2 YNNKEL, per germline (reference sequence). The CDR3 extends over 14 amino acids. V lost 0 bases, J lost 7 bases, and 12 bases lay in between. Here the CDR3 reads CASSQDWQGGGYTF. In DNA form, the CDR3 reads TGTGCCAGCAGCCAAGATTGGCAGGGTGGTGGCTACACCTTC.

The chain links TRBV6-5 to TRBJ1-2; D is ambiguous. V gave up 6 bases and J gave up 2 bases, with 16 bases separating them. This CDR3 contains 15 residues. From germline, CDR1 is MNHEY and CDR2 SVGAGI. CDR3 amino acids: CASRLSWTGNYGYTF. DNA of the CDR3: TGTGCCAGCAGGCTCTCATGGACGGGGAACTATGGCTACACCTTC.

This rearrangement joins TRBV7-2 to TRBJ2-5; 11 bases line up with TRBD2. With V trimmed by 3 bases and J by 4 bases, 7 bases remained unmatched. Germline CDR1 is SGHTA and CDR2 is FQGNSA. There are 16 residues in the CDR3. In DNA, the CDR3 is TGTGCCAGCAGCTTGGCCGGGACTAGCGGTTCAGAGACCCAGTACTTC. Translating gives CASSLAGTSGSETQYF.

The chain uses TRBV19 and TRBJ1-1; perhaps TRBD1 as D (6 bases). The CDR3 is 13 residues long. Germline lookup yields CDR1 LNHDA and CDR2 SQIVND (reference sequence). The V end was cut by 4 bases, the J end by 11 bases, with 17 bases between. In DNA form, the CDR3 reads TGTGCCAGTAGTAAAGGTGTGACAGGCTCGGCTTTCTTT. Its protein is CASSKGVTGSAFF.

This CDR3 is CASGVAALLDTQYF. CDR3 bases: TGCGCCAGCGGGGTAGCGGCCCTCCTTGATACGCAGTATTTT. V usage is TRBV5-1 and J usage is TRBJ2-3, with D maybe TRBD2 (6 bases). The CDR3 extends over 14 amino acids. In germline, CDR1 is SGHRS, CDR2 YFSETQ. Trimming stripped 7 bases from V and 6 bases from J, with 18 bases between.

As DNA, the CDR3 is TGTGCCAGCAGCTCCCTAGCTCGCTCCACAGATACGCAGTATTTT. It encodes CASSSLARSTDTQYF. The chain links TRBV7-2 to TRBJ2-3, with a weak D call TRBD2 (5 bases). V shed 4 bases and J shed 2 bases, with 13 bases lying between them. In germline, CDR1 is SGHTA, CDR2 FQGNSA. CDR3 size: 15 residues.

V usage is TRBV18 and J usage is TRBJ1-4; no reliable D call. The V gene lost 1 base and the J gene lost 7 bases, with 10 bases spanning the gap. CDR3 size: 14 residues. Germline lookup yields CDR1 KGHSH and CDR2 LQKENI. Written as DNA, the CDR3 is TGTGCCAGCTCACCACAGGCCGCGGGTGAAAAACTGTTTTTT. It translates to CASSPQAAGEKLFF.

The chain recombines TRBV9 with TRBJ1-3; D gene uncertain. Trimming took off 3 bases at V and 2 bases at J, with 15 bases between the two ends. CDR1 is SGDLS and CDR2 is YYNGEE in the germline V gene. The CDR3 covers 16 residues. The CDR3 region has the DNA TGTGCCAGCAGCGCTGATTCGGGGAGGACTGGAAACACCATATATTTT. As protein: CASSADSGRTGNTIYF.